Following are 6 T cell receptor beta chains from one sample sequenced in a study of blood T cell repertoires in COVID-19. Some clones are missing from TCRdb's copy, which holds only in-frame ones; the method was immunoSEQ multiplex PCR. The data contain 170,000 or so clones, 90% of them singletons. Sample: peripheral blood. All receptors come from a middle-aged man with acute or convalescent COVID-19.

The CDR3, as DNA: TGTGCCAGCAGCTTGGGGGCAGGGGATGGCTACACCTTC. Protein product: CASSLGAGDGYTF. The V and J genes are TRBV5-5 and TRBJ1-2; D is perhaps TRBD1 (6 bases). Germline assignment: CDR1 SGHKS and CDR2 YYEKEE (reference sequence). The CDR3 spans 13 residues. Trimming took 0 bases from V and 6 from J, leaving 9 bases between them.

The J gene is TRBJ2-4, the V gene TRBV3-1 (or the pseudogene TRBV3-2); 11 nucleotides align to TRBD1. The CDR3 is made up of 16 amino acids. Germline lookup yields CDR1 LGHDT and CDR2 YNNKEL (reference sequence). J was trimmed by 6 bases and V by 4 bases; bases with no gene match: 8. CDR3 bases: TGTGCCAGCAGCCTCGGACAGGGGGCTAGGGGAAACATTCAGTACTTC. This sequence encodes CASSLGQGARGNIQYF.

The chain recombines TRBV5-8 with TRBJ2-6; D is perhaps TRBD1 (6 bases). V was clipped by 4 bases and J by 12 bases, with 14 bases between them. The germline gives CDR1 SGHTS, CDR2 YDEGEE. CDR3 size: 13 residues. In nucleotides, the CDR3 is TGTGCCAGCAGCATAGGGGGATTCGGCGTCCTGACTTTC. Translating it yields CASSIGGFGVLTF. The variable domain in full, with the rest retrieved from reference TRBV5-8 and TRBJ2-6, is EAGVTQSPTHLIKTRGQQATLRCSPISGHTSVYWYQQALGLGLQFLLWYDEGEERNRGNFPPRFSGRQFPNYSSELNVNALELEDSALYLCASSIGGFGVLTFGAGSRLTVL.

This chain's CDR3 is CASSESTHRAYEQYF. Here the CDR3 DNA reads TGCGCCAGCAGTGAGTCGACTCACAGGGCCTACGAGCAGTACTTC. The V call is TRBV10-1, the J call TRBJ2-7; possible D gene TRBD1, 6 bases. The V gene's germline CDR1 is WNHNN and CDR2 SYGVQD (reference sequence). V lost 0 bases and J 2 bases, leaving 11 bases between the germline ends. The CDR3 sequence is 15 residues long.

The rearrangement joins TRBV5-4 to TRBJ2-6, with D perhaps TRBD2 (7 bases). Trimming took off 1 base at V and 2 bases at J, with 10 bases between the two ends. This CDR3 has 16 amino acids. The germline gives CDR1 SGHNT, CDR2 YYREEE (reference sequence). CDR3 protein: CASSLRGAAGANVLTF. The CDR3 DNA is TGTGCCAGCAGCTTGCGGGGGGCTGCTGGGGCCAACGTCCTGACTTTC.

This chain links TRBV5-4 with TRBJ1-1, with D possibly matching TRBD1 (6 bases). There are 15 residues in the CDR3. V was shortened by 4 bases and J by 3 bases, with 16 bases between the two germline ends. CDR1 SGHNT and CDR2 YYREEE come from the germline V gene (reference sequence). CDR3 sequence reads: CASSPGAGGHTEAFF. The CDR3 DNA reads TGTGCCAGCAGCCCCGGCGCGGGGGGCCACACTGAAGCTTTCTTT.